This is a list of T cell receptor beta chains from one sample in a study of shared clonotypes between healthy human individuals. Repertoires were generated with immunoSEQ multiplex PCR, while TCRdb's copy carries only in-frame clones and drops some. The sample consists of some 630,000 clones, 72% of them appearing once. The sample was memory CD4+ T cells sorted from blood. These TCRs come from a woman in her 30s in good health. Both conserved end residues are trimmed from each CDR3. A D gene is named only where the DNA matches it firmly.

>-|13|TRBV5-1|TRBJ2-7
ASSLAGDEAVEQY
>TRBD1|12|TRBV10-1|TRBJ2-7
ASSDPGQSYEQY
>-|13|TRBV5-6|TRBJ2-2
ASSFVPAATGELF
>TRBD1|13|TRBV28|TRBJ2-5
ASSDRQGARETQY
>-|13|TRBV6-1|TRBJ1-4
ASSELAGTSEKLF
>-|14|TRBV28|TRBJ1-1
ASSRLKGRLNTEAF
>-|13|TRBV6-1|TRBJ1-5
ASSEFRGSNQPQH
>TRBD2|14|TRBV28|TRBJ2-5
ASSQGLAGGPETQY
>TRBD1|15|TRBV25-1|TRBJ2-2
ASSEFMTGGAGGELF
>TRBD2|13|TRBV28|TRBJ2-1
ASSLELAGGNEQF
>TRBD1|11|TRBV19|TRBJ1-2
ASSIGQGYGYT
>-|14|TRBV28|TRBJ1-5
ASSAYRARSNQPQH
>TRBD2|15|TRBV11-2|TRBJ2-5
ASSPLWLAGSQETQY
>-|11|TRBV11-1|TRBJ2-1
ASSSGLYNEQF
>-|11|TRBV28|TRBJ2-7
ATPGHVPGEQY
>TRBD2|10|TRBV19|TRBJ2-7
ASSTSGYEQY
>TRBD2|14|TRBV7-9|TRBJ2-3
ASRPSGRAGTDTQY
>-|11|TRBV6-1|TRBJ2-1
ASSVDSRGEQF
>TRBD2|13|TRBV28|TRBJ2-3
ASGGRASGTDTQY
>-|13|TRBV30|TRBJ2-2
AWSVQGRSTGELF
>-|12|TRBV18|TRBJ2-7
ASSPRTLIYEQY
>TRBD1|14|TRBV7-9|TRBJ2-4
ASSPWTGGEKNIQY
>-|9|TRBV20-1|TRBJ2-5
SATPEVKQY
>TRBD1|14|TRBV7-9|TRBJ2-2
ASSSQGVVGTGELF
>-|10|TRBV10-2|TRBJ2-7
ASSESPYEQY
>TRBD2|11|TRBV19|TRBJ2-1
ASTSGAYNEQF
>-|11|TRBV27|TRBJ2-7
ASSTAFSYEQY
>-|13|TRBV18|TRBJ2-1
ASSPIVGAGSEQF
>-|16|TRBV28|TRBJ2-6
ASSPLGGGNSGANVLT
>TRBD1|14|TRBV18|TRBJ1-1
ASSSRGQGGRAEAF
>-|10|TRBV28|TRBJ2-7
ASSSLRFEQY
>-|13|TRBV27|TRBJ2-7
ASSFSVGGAYEQY
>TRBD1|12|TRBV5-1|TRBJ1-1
ASSSGTENTEAF
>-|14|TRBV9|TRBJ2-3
ASSQVGGRSTDTQY
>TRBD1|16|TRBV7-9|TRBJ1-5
ASSKGTGGLYSNQPQH
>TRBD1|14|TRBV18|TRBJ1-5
ASSPQGAPGNQPQH
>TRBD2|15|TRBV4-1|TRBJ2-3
ASSQTRGTRDSDTQY
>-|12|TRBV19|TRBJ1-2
ASSIVETSYGYT
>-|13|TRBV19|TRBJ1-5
ASSTTAISNQPQH
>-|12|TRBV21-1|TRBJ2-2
ASSNGRDTGELF
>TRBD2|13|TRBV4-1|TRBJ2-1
ASTQGLALGNEQF
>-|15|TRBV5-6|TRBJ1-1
ASSSIPRSGELTEAF
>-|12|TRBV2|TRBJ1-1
ASSEGQVATEAF
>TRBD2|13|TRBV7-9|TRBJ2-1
ASSLAGAGGGEQF
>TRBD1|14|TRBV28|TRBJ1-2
ASSLVDRVKVDGYT
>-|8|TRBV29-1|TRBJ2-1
SAAYNEQF
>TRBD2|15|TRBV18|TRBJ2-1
ASSPLAGVVSYNEQF
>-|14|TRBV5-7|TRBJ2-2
ASSWCPTANTGELF
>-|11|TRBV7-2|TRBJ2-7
ASSFPGSYEQY
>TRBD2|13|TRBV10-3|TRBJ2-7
AIRGTSGPTYEQY
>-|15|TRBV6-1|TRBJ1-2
ASSELGQPGPNYGYT
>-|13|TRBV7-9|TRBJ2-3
ASSQTGTSTDTQY
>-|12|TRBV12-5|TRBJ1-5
ASGFAGVGQPQH
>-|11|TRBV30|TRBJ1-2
AWTDNPYVGYT
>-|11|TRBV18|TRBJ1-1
ASSPKQGTEAF
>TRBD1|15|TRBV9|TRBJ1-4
ASSWGQGSTTNEKLF